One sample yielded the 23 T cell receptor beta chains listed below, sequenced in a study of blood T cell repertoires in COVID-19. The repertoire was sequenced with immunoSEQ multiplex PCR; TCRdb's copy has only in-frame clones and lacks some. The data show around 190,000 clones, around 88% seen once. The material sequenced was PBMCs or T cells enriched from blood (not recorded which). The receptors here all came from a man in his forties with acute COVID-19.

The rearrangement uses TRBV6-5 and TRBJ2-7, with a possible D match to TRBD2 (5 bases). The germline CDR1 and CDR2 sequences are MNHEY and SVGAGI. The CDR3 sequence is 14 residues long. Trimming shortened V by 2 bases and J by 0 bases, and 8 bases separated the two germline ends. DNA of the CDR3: TGTGCCAGCAGTTACAGGGAGAACTCCTACGAGCAGTACTTC. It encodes CASSYRENSYEQYF.

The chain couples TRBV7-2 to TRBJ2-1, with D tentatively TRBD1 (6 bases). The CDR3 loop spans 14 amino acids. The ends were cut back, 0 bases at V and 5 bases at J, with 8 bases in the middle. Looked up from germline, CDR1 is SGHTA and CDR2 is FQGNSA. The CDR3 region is CASSLARDNNEQFF. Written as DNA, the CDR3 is TGTGCCAGCAGCTTAGCCCGGGACAACAATGAGCAGTTCTTC.

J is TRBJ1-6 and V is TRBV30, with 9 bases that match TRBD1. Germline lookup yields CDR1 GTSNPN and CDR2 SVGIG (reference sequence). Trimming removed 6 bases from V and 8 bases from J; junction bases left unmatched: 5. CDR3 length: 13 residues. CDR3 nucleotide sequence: TGTGCCTGCGAGGACAGGGGATATTCACCCCTCCACTTT. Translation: CACEDRGYSPLHF.

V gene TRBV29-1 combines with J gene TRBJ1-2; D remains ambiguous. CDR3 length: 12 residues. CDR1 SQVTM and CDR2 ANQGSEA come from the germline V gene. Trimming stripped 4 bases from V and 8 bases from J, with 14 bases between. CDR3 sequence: CSVADGPSGYTF. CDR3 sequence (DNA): TGCAGCGTTGCCGATGGGCCCTCAGGCTACACCTTC.

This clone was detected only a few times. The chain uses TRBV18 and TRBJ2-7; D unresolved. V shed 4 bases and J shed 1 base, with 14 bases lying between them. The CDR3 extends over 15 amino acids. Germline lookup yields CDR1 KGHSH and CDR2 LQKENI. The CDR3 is CASSLGLQDSYEQYF. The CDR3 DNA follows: TGTGCCAGCTCACTCGGTCTCCAGGATTCCTACGAGCAGTACTTC.

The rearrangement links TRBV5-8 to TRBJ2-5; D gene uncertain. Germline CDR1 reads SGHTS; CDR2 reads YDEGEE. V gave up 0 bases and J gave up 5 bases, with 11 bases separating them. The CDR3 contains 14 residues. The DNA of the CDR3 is TGTGCCAGCAGCTTGGCGGTCCTGAGGGAGACCCAGTACTTC. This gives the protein CASSLAVLRETQYF.

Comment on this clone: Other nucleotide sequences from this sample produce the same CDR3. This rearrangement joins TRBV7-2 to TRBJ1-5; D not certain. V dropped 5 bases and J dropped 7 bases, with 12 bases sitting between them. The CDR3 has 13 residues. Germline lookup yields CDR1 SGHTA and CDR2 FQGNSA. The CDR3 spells CASSLSGGQPQHF. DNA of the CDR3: TGTGCCAGCAGCCTATCGGGAGGACAGCCCCAGCATTTT.

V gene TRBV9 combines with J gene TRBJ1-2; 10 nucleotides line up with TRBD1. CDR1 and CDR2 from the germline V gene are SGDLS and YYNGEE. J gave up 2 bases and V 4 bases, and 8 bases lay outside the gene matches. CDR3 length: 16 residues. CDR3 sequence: CASSSSRTGGNYGYTF. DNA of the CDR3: TGTGCCAGCAGCTCTAGTCGGACAGGGGGAAACTATGGCTACACCTTC.

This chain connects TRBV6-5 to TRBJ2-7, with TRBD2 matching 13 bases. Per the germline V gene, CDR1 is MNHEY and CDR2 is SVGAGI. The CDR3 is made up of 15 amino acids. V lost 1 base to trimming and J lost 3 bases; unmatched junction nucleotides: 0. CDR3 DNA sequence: TGTGCCAGCAGTTACTGGACTAGCGGGGGCTACGAGCAGTACTTC. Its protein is CASSYWTSGGYEQYF.

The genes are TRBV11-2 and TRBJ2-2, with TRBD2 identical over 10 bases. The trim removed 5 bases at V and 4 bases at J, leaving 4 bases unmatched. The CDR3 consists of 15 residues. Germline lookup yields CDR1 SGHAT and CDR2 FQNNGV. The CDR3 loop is CASSPGTSATGELFF. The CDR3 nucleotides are TGTGCCAGCAGCCCCGGGACTAGCGCCACCGGGGAGCTGTTTTTT. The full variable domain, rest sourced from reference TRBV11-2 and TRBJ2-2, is EAGVAQSPRYKIIEKRQSVAFWCNPISGHATLYWYQQILGQGPKLLIQFQNNGVVDDSQLPKDRFSAERLKGVDSTLKIQPAKLEDSAVYLCASSPGTSATGELFFGEGSRLTVL.

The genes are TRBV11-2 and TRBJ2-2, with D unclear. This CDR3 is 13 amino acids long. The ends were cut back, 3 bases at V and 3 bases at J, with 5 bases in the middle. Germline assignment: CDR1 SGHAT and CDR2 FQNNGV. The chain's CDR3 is CASSFTDTGELFF. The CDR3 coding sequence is TGTGCCAGCAGCTTTACAGACACCGGGGAGCTGTTTTTT. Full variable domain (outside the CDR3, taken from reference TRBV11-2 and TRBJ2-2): EAGVAQSPRYKIIEKRQSVAFWCNPISGHATLYWYQQILGQGPKLLIQFQNNGVVDDSQLPKDRFSAERLKGVDSTLKIQPAKLEDSAVYLCASSFTDTGELFFGEGSRLTVL.

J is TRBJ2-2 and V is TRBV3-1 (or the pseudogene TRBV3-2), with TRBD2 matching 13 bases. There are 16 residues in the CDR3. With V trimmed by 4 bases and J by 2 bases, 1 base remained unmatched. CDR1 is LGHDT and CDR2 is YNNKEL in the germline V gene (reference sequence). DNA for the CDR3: TGTGCCAGCAGCCCGGGACTAGCGGGAAACACCGGGGAGCTGTTTTTT. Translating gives CASSPGLAGNTGELFF.

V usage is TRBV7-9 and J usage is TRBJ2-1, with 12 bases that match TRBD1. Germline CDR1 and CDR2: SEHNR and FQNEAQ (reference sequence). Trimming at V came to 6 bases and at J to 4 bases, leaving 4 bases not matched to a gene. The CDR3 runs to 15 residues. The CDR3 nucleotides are TGTGCCAGCAGGTGGGGACAGGGGGCATACAATGAGCAGTTCTTC. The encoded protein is CASRWGQGAYNEQFF.

Here the CDR3 DNA reads TGTGCCACCAGTGATGGACTAGCGGGACGCTACGAGCAGTACTTC. Its protein product is CATSDGLAGRYEQYF. The gene calls are TRBV24-1 and TRBJ2-7, with TRBD2 identical over 12 bases. Germline CDR1 KGHDR, CDR2 SFDVKD. J was trimmed by 3 bases and V by 3 bases; bases with no gene match: 2. The CDR3 extends over 15 amino acids.

The CDR3, as DNA: TGTGCCAGCAGTCTGGACCGGGACACCGTCCACCTCAATGAGCAGTTCTTC. Protein: CASSLDRDTVHLNEQFF. The chain is built from TRBV3-1 (or the pseudogene TRBV3-2) and TRBJ2-1; weak D call: TRBD1 (6 bases). Trimming left V 6 bases short and J 6 bases short, with 24 bases between. The CDR3 is 17 residues long. Germline assignment: CDR1 LGHDT and CDR2 YNNKEL (reference sequence).

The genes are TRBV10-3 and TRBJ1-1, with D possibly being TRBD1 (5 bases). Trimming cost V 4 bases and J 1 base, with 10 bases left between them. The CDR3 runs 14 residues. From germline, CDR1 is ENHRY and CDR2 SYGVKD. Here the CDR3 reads CAISVGHGNTEAFF. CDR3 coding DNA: TGTGCCATCAGTGTCGGACACGGGAACACTGAAGCTTTCTTT.

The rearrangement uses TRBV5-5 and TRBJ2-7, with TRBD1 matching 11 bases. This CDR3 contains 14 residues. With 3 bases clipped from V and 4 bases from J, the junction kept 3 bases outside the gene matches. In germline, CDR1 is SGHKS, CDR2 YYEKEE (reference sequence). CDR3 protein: CASSWWDRGYEQYF. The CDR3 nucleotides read TGTGCCAGCAGCTGGTGGGACAGGGGGTACGAGCAGTACTTC. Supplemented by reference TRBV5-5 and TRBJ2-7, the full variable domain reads DAGVTQSPTHLIKTRGQQVTLRCSPISGHKSVSWYQQVLGQGPQFIFQYYEKEERGRGNFPDRFSARQFPNYSSELNVNALLLGDSALYLCASSWWDRGYEQYFGPGTRLTVT.

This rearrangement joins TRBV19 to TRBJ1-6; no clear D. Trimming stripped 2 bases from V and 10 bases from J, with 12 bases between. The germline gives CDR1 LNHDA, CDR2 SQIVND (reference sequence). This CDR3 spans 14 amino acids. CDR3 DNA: TGTGCCAGTAGTATAACGGGAGAGGAATCACCCCTCCACTTT. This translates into CASSITGEESPLHF.

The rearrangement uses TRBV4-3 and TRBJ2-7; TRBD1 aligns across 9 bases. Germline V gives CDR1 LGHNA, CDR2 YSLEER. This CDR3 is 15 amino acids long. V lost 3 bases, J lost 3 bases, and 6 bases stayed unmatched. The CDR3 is CASSQDRGAHYEQYF. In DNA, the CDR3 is TGCGCCAGCAGCCAGGACAGGGGTGCCCACTACGAGCAGTACTTC.

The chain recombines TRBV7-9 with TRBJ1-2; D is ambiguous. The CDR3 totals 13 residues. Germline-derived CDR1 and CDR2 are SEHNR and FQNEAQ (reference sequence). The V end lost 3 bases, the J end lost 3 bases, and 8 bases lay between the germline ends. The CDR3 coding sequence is TGTGCCAGCAGCTTGTTGGCGGACTATGGCTACACCTTC. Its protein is CASSLLADYGYTF.

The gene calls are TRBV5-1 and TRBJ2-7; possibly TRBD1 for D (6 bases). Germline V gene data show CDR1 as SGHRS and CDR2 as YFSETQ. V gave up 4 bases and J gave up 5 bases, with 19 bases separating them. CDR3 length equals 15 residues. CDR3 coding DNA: TGCGCCAGCAGCCCAACCGGGACATCACCGGACGAGCAGTACTTC. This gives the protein CASSPTGTSPDEQYF. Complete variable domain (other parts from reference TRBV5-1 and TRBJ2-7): KAGVTQTPRYLIKTRGQQVTLSCSPISGHRSVSWYQQTPGQGLQFLFEYFSETQRNKGNFPGRFSGRQFSNSRSEMNVSTLELGDSALYLCASSPTGTSPDEQYFGPGTRLTVT.

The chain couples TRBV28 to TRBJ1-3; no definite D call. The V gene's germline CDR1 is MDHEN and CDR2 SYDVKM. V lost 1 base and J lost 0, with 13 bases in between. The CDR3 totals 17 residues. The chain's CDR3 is CASSLSPHLSSGNTIYF. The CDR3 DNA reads TGTGCCAGCAGTTTATCCCCCCACCTGAGCTCTGGAAACACCATATATTTT.

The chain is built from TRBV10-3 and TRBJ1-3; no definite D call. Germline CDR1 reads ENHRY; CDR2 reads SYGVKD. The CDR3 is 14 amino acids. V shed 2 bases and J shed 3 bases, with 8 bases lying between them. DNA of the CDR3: TGTGCCATCAGTGAGGCGCCGGGTGGAAACACCATATATTTT. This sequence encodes CAISEAPGGNTIYF.